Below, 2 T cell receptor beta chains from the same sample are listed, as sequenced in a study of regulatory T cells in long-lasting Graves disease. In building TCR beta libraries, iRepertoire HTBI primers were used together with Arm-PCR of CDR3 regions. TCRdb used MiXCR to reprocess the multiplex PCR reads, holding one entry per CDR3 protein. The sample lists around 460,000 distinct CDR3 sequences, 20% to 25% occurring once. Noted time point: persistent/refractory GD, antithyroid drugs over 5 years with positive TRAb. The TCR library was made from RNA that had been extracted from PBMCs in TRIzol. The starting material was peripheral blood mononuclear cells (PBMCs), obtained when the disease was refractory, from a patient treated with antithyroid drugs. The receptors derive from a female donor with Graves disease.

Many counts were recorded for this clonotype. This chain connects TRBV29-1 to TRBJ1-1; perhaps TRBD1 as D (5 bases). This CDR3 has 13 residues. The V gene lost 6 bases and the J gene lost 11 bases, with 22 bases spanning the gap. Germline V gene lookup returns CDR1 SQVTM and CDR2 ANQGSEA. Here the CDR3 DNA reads TGCAGCGTCCCGGGACTGTTAGGTCGCGGGGCTTTCTTT. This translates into CSVPGLLGRGAFF.

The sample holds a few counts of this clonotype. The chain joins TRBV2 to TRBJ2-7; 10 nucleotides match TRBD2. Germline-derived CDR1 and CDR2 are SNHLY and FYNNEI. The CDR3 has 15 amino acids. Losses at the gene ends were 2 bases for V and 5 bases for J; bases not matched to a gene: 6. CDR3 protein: CASSETAGGPHEQYF. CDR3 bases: TGTGCCAGCAGTGAAACAGCGGGAGGGCCTCACGAGCAGTACTTC.